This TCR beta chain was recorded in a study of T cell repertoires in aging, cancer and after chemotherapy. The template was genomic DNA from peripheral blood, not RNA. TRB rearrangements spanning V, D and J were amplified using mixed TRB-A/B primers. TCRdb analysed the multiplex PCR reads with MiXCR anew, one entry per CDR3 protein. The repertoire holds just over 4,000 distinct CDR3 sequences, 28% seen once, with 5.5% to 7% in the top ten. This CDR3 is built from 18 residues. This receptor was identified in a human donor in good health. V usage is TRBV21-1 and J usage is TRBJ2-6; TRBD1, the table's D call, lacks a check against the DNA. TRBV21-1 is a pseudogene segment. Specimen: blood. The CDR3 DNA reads TGTGCCAGCAGCAAAGTCCGGGACACCGACTCTGGGGCCAACGTCCTGACTTTC. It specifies CASSKVRDTDSGANVLTF.